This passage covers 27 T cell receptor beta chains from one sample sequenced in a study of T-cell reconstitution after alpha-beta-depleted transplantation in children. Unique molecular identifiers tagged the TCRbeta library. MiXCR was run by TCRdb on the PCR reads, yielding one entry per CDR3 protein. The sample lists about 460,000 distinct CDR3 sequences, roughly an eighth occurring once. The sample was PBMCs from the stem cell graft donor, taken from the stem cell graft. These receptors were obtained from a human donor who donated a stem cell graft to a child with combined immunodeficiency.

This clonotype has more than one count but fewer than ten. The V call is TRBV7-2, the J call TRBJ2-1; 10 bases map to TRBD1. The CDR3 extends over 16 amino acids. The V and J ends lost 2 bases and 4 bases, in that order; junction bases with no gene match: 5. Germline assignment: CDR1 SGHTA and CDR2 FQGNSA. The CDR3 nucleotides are TGTGCCAGCAGCTTATCCTCGGGACAGGGGTACAATGAGCAGTTCTTC. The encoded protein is CASSLSSGQGYNEQFF.

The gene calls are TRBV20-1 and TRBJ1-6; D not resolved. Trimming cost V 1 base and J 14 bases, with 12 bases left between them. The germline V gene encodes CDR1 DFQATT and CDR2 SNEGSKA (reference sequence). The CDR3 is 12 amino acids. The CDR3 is CSARVPPGTLHF. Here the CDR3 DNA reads TGCAGTGCTAGAGTCCCACCGGGCACCCTCCACTTT.

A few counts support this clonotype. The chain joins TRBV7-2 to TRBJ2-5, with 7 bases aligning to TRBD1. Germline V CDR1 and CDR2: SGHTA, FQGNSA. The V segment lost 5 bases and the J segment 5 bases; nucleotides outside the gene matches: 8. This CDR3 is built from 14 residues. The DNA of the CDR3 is TGTGCCAGCAGCCCGGGACAGTCGGGGGAGACCCAGTACTTC. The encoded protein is CASSPGQSGETQYF.

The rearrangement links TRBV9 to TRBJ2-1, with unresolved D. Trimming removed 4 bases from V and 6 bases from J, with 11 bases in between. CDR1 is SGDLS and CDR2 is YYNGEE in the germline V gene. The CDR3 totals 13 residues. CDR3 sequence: CASSIGELNEQFF. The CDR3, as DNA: TGTGCCAGCAGCATTGGCGAGCTCAATGAGCAGTTCTTC.

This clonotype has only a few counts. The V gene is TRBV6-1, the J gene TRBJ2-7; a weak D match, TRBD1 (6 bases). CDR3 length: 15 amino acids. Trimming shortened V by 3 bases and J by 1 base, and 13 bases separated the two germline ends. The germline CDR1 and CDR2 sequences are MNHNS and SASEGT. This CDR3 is CASSEGTSLSYEQYF. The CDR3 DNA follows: TGTGCCAGCAGTGAGGGGACATCCCTTTCCTACGAGCAGTACTTC.

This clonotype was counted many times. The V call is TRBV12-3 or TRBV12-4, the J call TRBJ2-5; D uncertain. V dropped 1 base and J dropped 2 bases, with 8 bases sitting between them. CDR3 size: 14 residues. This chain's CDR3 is CASSLGAGQETQYF. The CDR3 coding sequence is TGTGCCAGCAGTTTAGGGGCCGGGCAAGAGACCCAGTACTTC.

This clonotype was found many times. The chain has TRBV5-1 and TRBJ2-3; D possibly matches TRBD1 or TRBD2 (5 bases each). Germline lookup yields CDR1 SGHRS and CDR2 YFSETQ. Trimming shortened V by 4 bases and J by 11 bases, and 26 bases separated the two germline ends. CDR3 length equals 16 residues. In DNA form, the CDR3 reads TGCGCCAGCAGCCCACCCCGGGACCCTTTTGATTCGGGGCAGTATTTT. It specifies CASSPPRDPFDSGQYF.

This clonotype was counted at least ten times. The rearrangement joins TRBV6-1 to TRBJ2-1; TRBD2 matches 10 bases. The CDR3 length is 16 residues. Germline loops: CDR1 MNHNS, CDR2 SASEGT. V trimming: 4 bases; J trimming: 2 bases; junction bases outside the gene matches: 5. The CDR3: CASSVSSGSAYNEQFF. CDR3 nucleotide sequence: TGTGCCAGCAGTGTGTCTAGCGGGAGCGCCTACAATGAGCAGTTCTTC.

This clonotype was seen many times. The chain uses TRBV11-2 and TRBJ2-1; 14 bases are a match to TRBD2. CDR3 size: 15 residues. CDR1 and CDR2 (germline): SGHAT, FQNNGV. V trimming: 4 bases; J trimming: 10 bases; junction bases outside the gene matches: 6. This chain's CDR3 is CASSYGTSGSLEQFF. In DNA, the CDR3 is TGTGCCAGCAGCTACGGGACTAGCGGGAGTTTAGAGCAGTTCTTC. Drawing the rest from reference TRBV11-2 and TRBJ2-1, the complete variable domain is EAGVAQSPRYKIIEKRQSVAFWCNPISGHATLYWYQQILGQGPKLLIQFQNNGVVDDSQLPKDRFSAERLKGVDSTLKIQPAKLEDSAVYLCASSYGTSGSLEQFFGPGTRLTVL.

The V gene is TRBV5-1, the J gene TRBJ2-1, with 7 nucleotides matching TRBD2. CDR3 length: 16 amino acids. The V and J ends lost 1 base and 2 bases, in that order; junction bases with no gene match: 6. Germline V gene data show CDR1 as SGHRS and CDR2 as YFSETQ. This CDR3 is CASSLLPLATYNEQFF. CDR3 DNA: TGCGCCAGCAGCTTGCTCCCACTAGCGACCTACAATGAGCAGTTCTTC.

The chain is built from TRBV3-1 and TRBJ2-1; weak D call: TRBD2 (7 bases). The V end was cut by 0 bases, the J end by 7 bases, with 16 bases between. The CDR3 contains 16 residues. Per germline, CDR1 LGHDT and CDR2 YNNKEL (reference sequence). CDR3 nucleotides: TGTGCCAGCAGCCAAGAACCGCGGGGGCTTTTGAATGAGCAGTTCTTC. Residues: CASSQEPRGLLNEQFF.

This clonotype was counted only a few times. In DNA form, the CDR3 reads TGTGCCAGCAGTCCCCCCACCTGGACAGATTCACCCCTCCACTTT. Translation: CASSPPTWTDSPLHF. The rearrangement joins TRBV27 to TRBJ1-6; a weak D match, TRBD1 (6 bases). CDR3 length: 15 residues. The germline gives CDR1 MNHEY, CDR2 SMNVEV (reference sequence). Deletions cut 5 bases from V and 8 bases from J, with 16 bases between.

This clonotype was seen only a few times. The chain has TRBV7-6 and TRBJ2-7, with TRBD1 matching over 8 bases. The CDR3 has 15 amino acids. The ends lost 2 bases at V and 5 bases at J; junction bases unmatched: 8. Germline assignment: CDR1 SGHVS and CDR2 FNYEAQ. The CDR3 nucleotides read TGTGCCAGCAGCTTACTTCAGGACAGGGTAAACGAGCAGTACTTC. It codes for CASSLLQDRVNEQYF. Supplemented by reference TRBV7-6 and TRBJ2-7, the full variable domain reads GAGVSQSPRYKVTKRGQDVALRCDPISGHVSLYWYRQALGQGPEFLTYFNYEAQQDKSGLPNDRFSAERPEGSISTLTIQRTEQRDSAMYRCASSLLQDRVNEQYFGPGTRLTVT.

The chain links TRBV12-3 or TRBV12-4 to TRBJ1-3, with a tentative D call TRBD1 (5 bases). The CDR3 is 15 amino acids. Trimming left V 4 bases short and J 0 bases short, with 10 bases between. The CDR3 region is CASSSGHHSGNTIYF. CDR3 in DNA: TGTGCCAGCAGTTCAGGACACCACTCTGGAAACACCATATATTTT.

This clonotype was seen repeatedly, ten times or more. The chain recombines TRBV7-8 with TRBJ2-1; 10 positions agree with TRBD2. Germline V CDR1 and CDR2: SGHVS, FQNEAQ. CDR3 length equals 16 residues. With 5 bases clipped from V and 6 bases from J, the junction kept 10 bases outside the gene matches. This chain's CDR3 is CASSPYTSGVVNEQFF. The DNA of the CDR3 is TGTGCCAGCAGCCCCTACACTAGCGGGGTCGTCAATGAGCAGTTCTTC.

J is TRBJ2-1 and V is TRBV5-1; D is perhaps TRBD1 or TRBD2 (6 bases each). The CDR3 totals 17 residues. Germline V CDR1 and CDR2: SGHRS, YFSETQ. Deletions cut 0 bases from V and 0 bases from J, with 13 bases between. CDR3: CASSLVGGLSSYNEQFF. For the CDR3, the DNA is TGCGCCAGCAGCTTGGTGGGGGGCCTGAGCTCCTACAATGAGCAGTTCTTC.

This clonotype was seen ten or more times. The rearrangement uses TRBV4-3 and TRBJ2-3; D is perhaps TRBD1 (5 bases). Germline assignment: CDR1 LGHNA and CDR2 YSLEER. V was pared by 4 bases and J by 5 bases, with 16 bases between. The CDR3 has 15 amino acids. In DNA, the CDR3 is TGCGCCAGCAGCCGTCGAGGCTATCAGGGAGATACGCAGTATTTT. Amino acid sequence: CASSRRGYQGDTQYF.

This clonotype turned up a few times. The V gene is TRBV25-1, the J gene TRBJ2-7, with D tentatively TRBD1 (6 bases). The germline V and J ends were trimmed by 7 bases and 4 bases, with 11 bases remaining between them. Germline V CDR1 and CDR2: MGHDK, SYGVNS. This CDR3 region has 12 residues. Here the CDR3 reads CASTQGNYEQYF. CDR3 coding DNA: TGTGCCAGCACCCAGGGGAATTACGAGCAGTACTTC.

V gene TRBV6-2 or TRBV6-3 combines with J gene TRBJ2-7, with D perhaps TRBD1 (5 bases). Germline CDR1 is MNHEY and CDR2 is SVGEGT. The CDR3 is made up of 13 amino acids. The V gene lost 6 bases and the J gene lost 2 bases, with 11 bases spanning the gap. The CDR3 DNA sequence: TGTGCCAGCAGCCTGACAGTTACCTACGAGCAGTACTTC. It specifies CASSLTVTYEQYF.

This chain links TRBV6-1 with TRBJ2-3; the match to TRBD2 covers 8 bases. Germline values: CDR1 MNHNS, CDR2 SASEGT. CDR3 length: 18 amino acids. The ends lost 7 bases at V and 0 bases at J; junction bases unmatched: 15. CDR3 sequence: CASTLGTPSGGSTDTQYF. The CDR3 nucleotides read TGTGCCAGCACCCTAGGAACCCCAAGCGGGGGTAGCACAGATACGCAGTATTTT.

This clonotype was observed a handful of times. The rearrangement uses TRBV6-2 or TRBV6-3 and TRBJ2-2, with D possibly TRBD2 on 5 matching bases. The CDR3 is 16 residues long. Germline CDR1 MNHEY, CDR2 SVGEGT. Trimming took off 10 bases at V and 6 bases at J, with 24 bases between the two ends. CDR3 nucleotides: TGTGCCACCAAGAGCGATGGAGGTCGGCGGGCCGGGGAGCTGTTTTTT. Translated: CATKSDGGRRAGELFF.

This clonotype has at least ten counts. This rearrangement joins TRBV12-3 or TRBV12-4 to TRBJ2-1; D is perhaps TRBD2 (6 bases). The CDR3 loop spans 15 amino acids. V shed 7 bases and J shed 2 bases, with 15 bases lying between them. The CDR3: CASTPSGQAYNEQFF. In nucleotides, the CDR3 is TGTGCCAGCACCCCGAGCGGGCAGGCCTACAATGAGCAGTTCTTC.

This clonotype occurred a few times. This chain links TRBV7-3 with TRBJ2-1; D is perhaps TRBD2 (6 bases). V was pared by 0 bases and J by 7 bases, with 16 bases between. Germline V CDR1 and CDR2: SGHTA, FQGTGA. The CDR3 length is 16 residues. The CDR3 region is CASSLTRDSGSNEQFF. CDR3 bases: TGTGCCAGCAGCTTAACGCGGGACTCGGGTTCTAATGAGCAGTTCTTC.

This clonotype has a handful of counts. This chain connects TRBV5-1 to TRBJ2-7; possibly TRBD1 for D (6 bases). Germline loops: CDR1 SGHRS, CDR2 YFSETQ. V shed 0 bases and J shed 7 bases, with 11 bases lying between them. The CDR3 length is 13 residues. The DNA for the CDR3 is TGCGCCAGCAGCTTGGGCAGGGGCAGTGAGCAGTACTTC. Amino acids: CASSLGRGSEQYF.

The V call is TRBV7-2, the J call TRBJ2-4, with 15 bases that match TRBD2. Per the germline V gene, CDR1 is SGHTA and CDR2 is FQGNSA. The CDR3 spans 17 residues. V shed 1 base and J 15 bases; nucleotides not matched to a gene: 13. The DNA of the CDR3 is TGTGCCAGCAGCTTAGGTGGTCCGGGACTAGCGGGAGGTGGGCGGTACTTC. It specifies CASSLGGPGLAGGGRYF.

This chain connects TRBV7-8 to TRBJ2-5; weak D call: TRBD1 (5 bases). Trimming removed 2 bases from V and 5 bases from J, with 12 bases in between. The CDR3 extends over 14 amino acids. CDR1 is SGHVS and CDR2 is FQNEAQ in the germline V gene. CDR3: CASSLTRTSETQYF. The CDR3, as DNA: TGTGCCAGCAGCTTAACCCGGACATCGGAGACCCAGTACTTC. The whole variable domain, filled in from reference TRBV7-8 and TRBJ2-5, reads GAGVSQSPRYKVAKRGQDVALRCDPISGHVSLFWYQQALGQGPEFLTYFQNEAQLDKSGLPSDRFFAERPEGSVSTLKIQRTQQEDSAVYLCASSLTRTSETQYFGPGTRLLVL.

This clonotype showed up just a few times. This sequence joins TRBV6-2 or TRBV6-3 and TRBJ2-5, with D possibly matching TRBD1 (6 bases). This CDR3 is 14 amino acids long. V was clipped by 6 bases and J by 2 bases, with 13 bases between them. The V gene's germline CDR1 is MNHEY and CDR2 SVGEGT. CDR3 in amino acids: CASSLGTRQETQYF. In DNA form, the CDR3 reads TGTGCCAGCAGCCTCGGGACACGACAAGAGACCCAGTACTTC.